The entry below describes one TCR beta chain. Germline V gene sequence: CDR1 MNHEY, CDR2 SMNVEV (reference sequence). The CDR3 extends over 16 amino acids. V gave up 4 bases and J gave up 2 bases, with 15 bases separating them. Only in-frame clones appear in the TCRdb table, and some are missing; sequencing was by immunoSEQ multiplex PCR. This table holds under 65,000 clones, about 76% found once. The data belong to a study of radiotherapy plus CTLA-4 blockade in lung cancer. Sequencing used peripheral blood, obtained from a patient treated with radiotherapy plus ipilimumab. This TCR was recovered from a human donor with non-small cell lung cancer whose response to radiotherapy plus ipilimumab could not be evaluated. The chain couples TRBV27 to TRBJ1-5; possible D gene TRBD1, 6 bases. This chain's CDR3 is CASSSLTGRGNQPQHF. CDR3 DNA: TGTGCCAGCAGTTCGCTGACAGGTCGGGGCAATCAGCCCCAGCATTTT.